The clone carrying this TCR beta chain has just a few counts. Its antigen is currently unknown. This specimen comes from a study of T cell repertoires in cytomegalovirus infection. The wider study: Indications came from public TCR beta signatures; they pointed to CMV infection and to a matching HLA type. Findings and caveats of the study: It was HLA-C-restricted CMV-specific TCR beta clonotypes that dominated the response ex vivo. Public TCR beta family frequency separated CMV-and-HLA carriers, including in an independent cohort.

TCRdb processed the reads anew with MiXCR; each CDR3 protein has one entry. The sample yields some 100,000 distinct CDR3 sequences, about 25% seen once. Trimming removed 6 bases from V and 4 bases from J; junction bases left unmatched: 7. The CDR3 spans 16 residues. The sequence was collected from a human donor in good health (CMV status not recorded). Some clones in this sample may be carry-over from other donors' samples. Sequencing was carried out using CD8+ T cells from PBMCs. The V and J genes are TRBV12-3 or TRBV12-4 and TRBJ1-6, with 9 bases identical to TRBD1. The CDR3 DNA follows: TGTGCCAGCAGCACTGGACAGGGGAGATATAATTCACCCCTCCACTTT. The encoded protein is CASSTGQGRYNSPLHF.